A selection of T cell receptor beta chains follows, all from one sample in a study of T cell responses to AZD1222 COVID-19 vaccine. Generated by immunoSEQ multiplex PCR, the TCRdb table keeps only in-frame clones and is missing some. Of around 150,000 clones listed, 85% to 90% are singletons. Sequenced here: peripheral blood, sampled on day 0 of AZD1222 vaccination. The receptor source for this set is an adult in good health. The CDR3 runs from the conserved cysteine through the conserved F or W. The order of the fields is J gene, V gene, D gene, clone size, CDR3 length, CDR3 protein, CDR3 DNA. D genes are given only for firm matches. Only part of the rows carry a size: once, few, many, or a class if the clone is expanded.

TRBJ1-5,TRBV6-1,NA,NA,15,CASSELGSLAQPQHF,TGTGCCAGCAGTGAATTGGGGTCGCTTGCTCAGCCCCAGCATTTT
TRBJ1-5,TRBV2,TRBD1,NA,15,CASSLTGVSNQPQHF,TGTGCCAGCAGTCTGACAGGGGTTAGCAATCAGCCCCAGCATTTT
TRBJ1-2,TRBV7-8,NA,NA,13,CASSTLDEDGYTF,TGTGCCAGCAGCACTCTTGATGAGGATGGCTACACCTTC
TRBJ1-2,TRBV27,TRBD1,NA,16,CASSWTGTERNYGYTF,TGTGCCAGCAGTTGGACCGGGACAGAACGTAACTATGGCTACACCTTC
TRBJ1-1,TRBV6-2/TRBV6-3,NA,NA,15,CASSYSRAHNTEAFF,TGTGCCAGCAGTTATTCGAGGGCCCATAACACTGAAGCTTTCTTT
TRBJ2-5,TRBV28,NA,once,14,CASRLLAGSRSQYF,TGTGCCAGCAGGCTCCTCGCAGGGAGTAGGTCCCAGTACTTC
TRBJ1-4,TRBV4-3,TRBD1,once,16,CASSQGWGQGGEKLFF,TGCGCCAGCAGCCAAGGCTGGGGACAGGGAGGAGAAAAACTGTTTTTT
TRBJ2-3,TRBV3-1/TRBV3-2,NA,NA,15,CASSQEQARPDTQYF,TGTGCCAGCAGCCAAGAGCAAGCAAGGCCAGATACGCAGTATTTT
TRBJ2-3,TRBV24-1,NA,once,16,CATSDSGGISTDTQYF,TGTGCCACCAGTGATAGTGGGGGGATTAGCACAGATACGCAGTATTTT
TRBJ2-1,TRBV18,NA,NA,15,CASSPYPQGSNEQFF,TGTGCCAGCTCACCTTATCCCCAGGGTAGCAATGAGCAGTTCTTC
TRBJ2-2,TRBV18,NA,NA,17,CASSPTTGRIYTGELFF,TGTGCCAGCTCACCTACGACGGGACGGATTTACACCGGGGAGCTGTTTTTT
TRBJ2-7,TRBV12-3/TRBV12-4,NA,NA,11,CASSLGGLRYF,TGTGCCAGCAGTTTAGGGGGATTGAGGTACTTC
TRBJ1-4,TRBV28,TRBD1,NA,17,CASSFSPEAGGLEKLFF,TGTGCCAGCAGTTTCTCCCCTGAGGCAGGGGGCTTAGAAAAACTGTTTTTT
TRBJ1-1,TRBV6-2/TRBV6-3,NA,NA,12,CASSFGLTEAFF,TGTGCCAGCAGTTTTGGGCTTACTGAAGCTTTCTTT